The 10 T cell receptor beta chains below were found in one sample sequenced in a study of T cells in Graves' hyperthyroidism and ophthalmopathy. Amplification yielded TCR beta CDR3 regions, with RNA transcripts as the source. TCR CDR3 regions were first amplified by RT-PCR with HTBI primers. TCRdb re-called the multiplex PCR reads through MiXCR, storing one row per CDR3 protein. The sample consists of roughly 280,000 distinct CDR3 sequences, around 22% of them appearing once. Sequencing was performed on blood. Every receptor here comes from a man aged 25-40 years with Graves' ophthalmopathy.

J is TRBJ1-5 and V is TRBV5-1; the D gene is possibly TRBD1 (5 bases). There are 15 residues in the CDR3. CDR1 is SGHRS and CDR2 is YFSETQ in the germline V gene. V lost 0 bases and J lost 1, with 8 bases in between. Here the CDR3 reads CASSLDGGSNQPQHF. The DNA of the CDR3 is TGCGCCAGCAGCTTGGACGGGGGGAGCAATCAGCCCCAGCATTTT.

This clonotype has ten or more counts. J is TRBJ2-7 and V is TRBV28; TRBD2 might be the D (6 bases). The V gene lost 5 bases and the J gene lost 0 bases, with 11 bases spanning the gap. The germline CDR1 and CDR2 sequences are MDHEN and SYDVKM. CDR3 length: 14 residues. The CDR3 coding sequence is TGTGCCAGCAGTCCAGGGACTGTCTCCTACGAGCAGTACTTC. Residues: CASSPGTVSYEQYF.

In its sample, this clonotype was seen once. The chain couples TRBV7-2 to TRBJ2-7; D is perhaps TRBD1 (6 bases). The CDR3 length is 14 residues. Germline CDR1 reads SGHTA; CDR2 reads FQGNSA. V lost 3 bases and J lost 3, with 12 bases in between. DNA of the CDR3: TGTGCCAGCAGCTTCCAACAGGGAGTCTACGAGCAGTACTTC. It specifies CASSFQQGVYEQYF.

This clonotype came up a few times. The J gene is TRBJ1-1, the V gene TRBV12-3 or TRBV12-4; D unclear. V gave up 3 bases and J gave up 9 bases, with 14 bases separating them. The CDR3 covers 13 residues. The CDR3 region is CASSFIQFGQAFF. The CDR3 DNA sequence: TGTGCCAGCAGTTTTATCCAATTCGGACAAGCTTTCTTT.

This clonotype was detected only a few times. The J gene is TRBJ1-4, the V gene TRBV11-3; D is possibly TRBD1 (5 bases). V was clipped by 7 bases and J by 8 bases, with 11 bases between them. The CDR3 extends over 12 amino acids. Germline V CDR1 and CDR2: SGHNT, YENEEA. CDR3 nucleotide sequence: TGTGCCAGCAAAGGGGCCCCGGAAAAACTGTTTTTT. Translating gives CASKGAPEKLFF.

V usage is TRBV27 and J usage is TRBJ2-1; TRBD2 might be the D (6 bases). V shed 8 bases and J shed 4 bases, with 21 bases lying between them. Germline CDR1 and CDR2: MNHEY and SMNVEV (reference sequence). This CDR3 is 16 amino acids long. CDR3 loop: CASGTIRDSMYNEQFF. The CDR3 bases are TGTGCCAGCGGTACAATCCGGGACTCGATGTACAATGAGCAGTTCTTC.

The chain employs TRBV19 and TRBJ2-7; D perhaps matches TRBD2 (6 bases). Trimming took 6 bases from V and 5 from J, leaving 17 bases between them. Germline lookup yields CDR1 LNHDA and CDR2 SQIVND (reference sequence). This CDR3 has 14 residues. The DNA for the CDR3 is TGTGCCAGTAGCCCGGGACTGGTGGATAACGAGCAGTACTTC. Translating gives CASSPGLVDNEQYF. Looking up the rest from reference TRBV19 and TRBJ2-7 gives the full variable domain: DGGITQSPKYLFRKEGQNVTLSCEQNLNHDAMYWYRQDPGQGLRLIYYSQIVNDFQKGDIAEGYSVSREKKESFPLTVTSAQKNPTAFYLCASSPGLVDNEQYFGPGTRLTVT.

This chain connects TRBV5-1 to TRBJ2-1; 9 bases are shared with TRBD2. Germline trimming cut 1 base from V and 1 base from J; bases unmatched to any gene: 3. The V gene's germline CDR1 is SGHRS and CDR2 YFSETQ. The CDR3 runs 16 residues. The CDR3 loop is CASSLRSGGSYNEQFF. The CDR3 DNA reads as TGCGCCAGCAGCTTGCGTAGCGGGGGTTCCTACAATGAGCAGTTCTTC.

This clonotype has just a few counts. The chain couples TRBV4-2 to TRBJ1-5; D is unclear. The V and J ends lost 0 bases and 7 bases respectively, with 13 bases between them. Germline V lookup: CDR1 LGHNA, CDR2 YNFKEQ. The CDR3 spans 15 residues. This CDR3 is CASSQERTNGQPQHF. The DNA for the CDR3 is TGTGCCAGCAGCCAAGAACGTACTAATGGGCAGCCCCAGCATTTT.

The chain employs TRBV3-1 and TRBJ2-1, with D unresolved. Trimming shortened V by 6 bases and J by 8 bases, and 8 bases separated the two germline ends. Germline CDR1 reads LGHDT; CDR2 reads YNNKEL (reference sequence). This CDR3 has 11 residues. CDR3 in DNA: TGTGCCAGCAGTCAACATCATGAGCAGTTCTTC. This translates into CASSQHHEQFF.